This T cell receptor (beta chain) originates from a study of read filtering for tumor transcriptome and immune sequencing. This clonotype was seen only a few times. Germline loops: CDR1 SGHRS, CDR2 YFSETQ. This CDR3 contains 13 residues. Between the trimmed V and J ends, which lost 4 bases and 12 bases, there was a span of 19 bases. The library was built from 400 ng RNA with molecular barcoded adaptors for alpha/delta and beta/gamma chains. Each CDR3 protein gets one entry after TCRdb re-called the reads with MiXCR. The table includes 100,000 to 150,000 distinct CDR3 sequences, approximately 12% detected once.

The specimen sequenced was a population of CD138-negative cells sorted from bone marrow. This TCR was sampled from a donor older than 35 with multiple myeloma. The gene calls are TRBV5-1 and TRBJ1-1, with D possibly being TRBD1 (5 bases). This chain's CDR3 is CASSITRGNLSFF. The CDR3 DNA reads TGCGCCAGCAGCATAACAAGGGGAAACCTGTCTTTCTTT.